This TCR beta chain was identified during a study of neoadjuvant anti-PD-1 for oral cavity cancer. Study results and caveats: With three patients per group, TCR findings need larger cohorts.

The table came from immunoSEQ multiplex PCR; TCRdb's copy has only in-frame clones and leaves some out. The data hold tens of thousands of clones, with 80% to 90% observed a single time. Time point defined: after neoadjuvant nivolumab, at surgical resection. Patients had HPV-negative, locally advanced oral cavity squamous cell carcinoma. J lost 7 bases, V lost 6 bases, and 6 bases had no gene match. Germline values: CDR1 LNHDA, CDR2 SQIVND (reference sequence). The CDR3 spans 15 residues. Points on this clone: Its antigen is not identified.

V is TRBV19 and J is TRBJ2-1, with TRBD2 matching 13 bases. This TCR came from a person aged 35 to 85 with oral cavity squamous cell carcinoma. The sample in question was PBMCs, obtained after nivolumab (anti-PD-1) treatment. DNA for the CDR3: TGTGCCAGTAGCGGACTAGCGGGAGTATTTAATGAGCAGTTCTTC. Translated: CASSGLAGVFNEQFF.